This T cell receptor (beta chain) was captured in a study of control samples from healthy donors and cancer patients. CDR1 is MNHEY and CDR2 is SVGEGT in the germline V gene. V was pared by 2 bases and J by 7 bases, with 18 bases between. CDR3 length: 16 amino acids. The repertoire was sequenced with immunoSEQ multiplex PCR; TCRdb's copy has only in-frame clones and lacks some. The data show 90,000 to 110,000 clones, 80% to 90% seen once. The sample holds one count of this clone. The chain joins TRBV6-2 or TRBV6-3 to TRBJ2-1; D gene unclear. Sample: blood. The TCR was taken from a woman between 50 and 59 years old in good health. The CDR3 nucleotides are TGTGCCAGCAGTTACACGCTCTTCAGGCGATTGAATGAGCAGTTCTTC. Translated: CASSYTLFRRLNEQFF.